What follows are 21 T cell receptor beta chains derived from one specimen sequenced in a study of blood T cell repertoires in COVID-19. The method was immunoSEQ multiplex PCR; TCRdb's version includes in-frame clones alone and lacks a portion of them. Of about 370,000 clones in the sample, approximately 88% were seen once. Sequenced input: peripheral blood. The receptors were gathered from a woman aged 30 to 39 with COVID-19, enrolled during active disease.

The rearrangement links TRBV5-1 to TRBJ2-3, with D perhaps TRBD1 (6 bases). The germline CDR1 and CDR2 sequences are SGHRS and YFSETQ. V was cut by 4 bases and J by 0 bases, with 12 bases left in between. The CDR3 is 15 amino acids. The CDR3 nucleotides are TGCGCCAGCAGCAACGGACAGCCGAGCACAGATACGCAGTATTTT. Protein product: CASSNGQPSTDTQYF.

The V gene is TRBV24-1, the J gene TRBJ2-1, with D possibly matching TRBD1 (5 bases). This CDR3 has 13 amino acids. V shed 3 bases and J shed 10 bases, with 12 bases lying between them. Germline V lookup: CDR1 KGHDR, CDR2 SFDVKD. CDR3 region: CATSDEMTDEQFF. CDR3 DNA sequence: TGTGCCACCAGTGATGAAATGACAGACGAGCAGTTCTTC.

This clone has at least ten counts. This rearrangement joins TRBV19 to TRBJ2-1, with D unresolved. Deletions cut 0 bases from V and 6 bases from J, with 12 bases between. The CDR3 has 15 residues. Germline V gives CDR1 LNHDA, CDR2 SQIVND (reference sequence). CDR3 nucleotides: TGTGCCAGTAGTATAGATTATGGGCCTCGCAATGAGCAGTTCTTC. The encoded protein is CASSIDYGPRNEQFF.

The chain is built from TRBV4-1 and TRBJ2-4, with a possible D match to TRBD2 (6 bases). The CDR3 runs to 17 residues. The V end lost 3 bases, the J end lost 1 base, and 16 bases lay between the germline ends. The germline V gene has CDR1 MGHRA and CDR2 YSYEKL. The CDR3 DNA follows: TGCGCCAGCAGCCAGTTTACGGGAGCCGCCGCCAAAAACATTCAGTACTTC. This sequence encodes CASSQFTGAAAKNIQYF.

The chain uses TRBV24-1 and TRBJ2-5; 9 nucleotides line up with TRBD1. With V trimmed by 7 bases and J by 3 bases, 2 bases remained unmatched. The germline gives CDR1 KGHDR, CDR2 SFDVKD. The CDR3 covers 13 residues. The CDR3: CATRRTGEETQYF. CDR3 DNA sequence: TGTGCCACCAGACGGACAGGGGAAGAGACCCAGTACTTC.

The chain has TRBV27 and TRBJ1-5; maybe TRBD1 (6 bases). This CDR3 contains 18 residues. The V and J ends lost 0 bases and 4 bases respectively, with 19 bases between them. Germline V gene data show CDR1 as MNHEY and CDR2 as SMNVEV (reference sequence). The CDR3: CASSLSPAGEGKNQPQHF. As DNA, the CDR3 is TGTGCCAGCAGTTTATCGCCGGCAGGGGAAGGAAAAAATCAGCCCCAGCATTTT.

This clone appeared once. V gene TRBV2 combines with J gene TRBJ2-5; TRBD1 might be the D (5 bases). Trimming took 6 bases from V and 5 from J, leaving 13 bases between them. The germline V gene has CDR1 SNHLY and CDR2 FYNNEI. This CDR3 is built from 13 residues. The CDR3 region has the DNA TGTGCCAGCAGCGGACCAGGGCCGGAGACCCAGTACTTC. Its translation: CASSGPGPETQYF.

The V call is TRBV2, the J call TRBJ1-2; 11 nucleotides line up with TRBD1. This CDR3 has 14 amino acids. Germline trimming cut 6 bases from V and 7 bases from J; bases unmatched to any gene: 7. CDR1 and CDR2 (germline): SNHLY, FYNNEI. In nucleotides, the CDR3 is TGTGCCAGCAGCCCTAGGGACAGGGGGTCTGGCTACACCTTC. Its protein is CASSPRDRGSGYTF.

This chain uses TRBV7-2 with TRBJ2-5; 7 nucleotides line up with TRBD2. Germline CDR1 reads SGHTA; CDR2 reads FQGNSA. The CDR3 totals 11 residues. The CDR3 sequence: CAGGVEETQYF. Written as DNA, the CDR3 is TGTGCTGGGGGGGTCGAAGAGACCCAGTACTTC.

This clone was observed a few times. V usage is TRBV5-6 and J usage is TRBJ1-1, with 7 positions matching TRBD1. This CDR3 is 15 amino acids long. V was pared by 2 bases and J by 0 bases, with 4 bases of the junction left unmatched. Germline CDR1 is SGHDT and CDR2 is YYEEEE. The CDR3 DNA reads as TGTGCCAGCAGCTTCGACACAGGGGTGAACACTGAAGCTTTCTTT. The encoded protein is CASSFDTGVNTEAFF.

This chain connects TRBV6-5 to TRBJ2-5; 7 nucleotides agree with TRBD2. With V trimmed by 6 bases and J by 3 bases, 10 bases remained unmatched. The germline gives CDR1 MNHEY, CDR2 SVGAGI. The CDR3 covers 15 residues. DNA for the CDR3: TGTGCCAGCAGCCGATCCGGGGGAGGGAAAGAGACCCAGTACTTC. Amino acid sequence: CASSRSGGGKETQYF.

This clone was detected only once. The chain links TRBV28 to TRBJ1-2, with D maybe TRBD1 (6 bases). Germline CDR1 reads MDHEN; CDR2 reads SYDVKM. Trimming took off 2 bases at V and 8 bases at J, with 15 bases between the two ends. This CDR3 has 14 amino acids. The CDR3 reads CASSLGGRTEGYTF. CDR3 sequence (DNA): TGTGCCAGCAGTTTAGGTGGCCGGACAGAAGGCTACACCTTC.

The genes are TRBV19 and TRBJ2-1; D is undetermined. This CDR3 region has 12 residues. CDR1 and CDR2 (germline): LNHDA, SQIVND (reference sequence). Trimming removed 8 bases at V and 1 base at J, with 6 bases between. In DNA, the CDR3 is TGTGCCAGTTCGGAGTCCTACAATGAGCAGTTCTTC. Translation: CASSESYNEQFF.

The rearrangement joins TRBV10-3 to TRBJ1-2; 10 bases are shared with TRBD1. V shed 4 bases and J 0 bases; nucleotides not matched to a gene: 2. The CDR3 is made up of 15 amino acids. The germline V gene has CDR1 ENHRY and CDR2 SYGVKD. CDR3 sequence reads: CAISGDRGTNYGYTF. CDR3 bases: TGTGCCATCAGTGGGGACAGGGGAACTAACTATGGCTACACCTTC.

This chain uses TRBV7-9 with TRBJ2-1, with TRBD2 as a possible D gene (6 bases). Germline CDR1 reads SEHNR; CDR2 reads FQNEAQ (reference sequence). The CDR3 is 15 amino acids. V shed 5 bases and J shed 3 bases, with 14 bases lying between them. The DNA for the CDR3 is TGTGCCAGCAGCCCAAGAGGGAGGAACTACAATGAGCAGTTCTTC. It codes for CASSPRGRNYNEQFF.

V usage is TRBV7-8 and J usage is TRBJ1-4; D ambiguous. The CDR3 runs to 15 residues. V dropped 5 bases and J dropped 1 base, with 11 bases sitting between them. Per the germline V gene, CDR1 is SGHVS and CDR2 is FQNEAQ. The CDR3 nucleotides read TGTGCCAGCAGCCCCCAGGCGGGAACTAATGAAAAACTGTTTTTT. Its protein product is CASSPQAGTNEKLFF.

This chain uses TRBV29-1 with TRBJ2-3; 9 bases agree with TRBD2. V lost 6 bases to trimming and J lost 2 bases; unmatched junction nucleotides: 9. Germline CDR1 SQVTM, CDR2 ANQGSEA. The CDR3 has 15 amino acids. In DNA form, the CDR3 reads TGCAGCGTAGTCAAGCTAGCGGGACCCACAGATACGCAGTATTTT. Its translation is CSVVKLAGPTDTQYF.

The genes are TRBV4-2 and TRBJ1-1, with 7 nucleotides matching TRBD1. The CDR3 sequence is 14 residues long. Germline V CDR1 and CDR2: LGHNA, YNFKEQ. After removal of 4 bases from V and 5 bases from J, the junction contained 7 bases not matched to a gene. The CDR3: CASSLGGERTEAFF. DNA of the CDR3: TGTGCCAGCAGCCTAGGGGGCGAGAGGACTGAAGCTTTCTTT.

The sample holds a few counts of this clone. The chain carries TRBV3-1 (or the pseudogene TRBV3-2) and TRBJ2-7, with a weak D call TRBD1 (6 bases). Germline CDR1 is LGHDT and CDR2 is YNNKEL (reference sequence). This CDR3 comprises 14 residues. The ends were cut back, 4 bases at V and 1 base at J, with 11 bases in the middle. The CDR3 sequence is CASSPNRVSYEQYV. CDR3 in DNA: TGTGCCAGCAGCCCAAACAGGGTATCCTACGAGCAGTACGTC.

The J gene is TRBJ2-1, the V gene TRBV11-3, with TRBD1 matching over 10 bases. J gave up 8 bases and V 3 bases, and 10 bases lay outside the gene matches. The CDR3 loop spans 16 amino acids. Looked up from germline, CDR1 is SGHNT and CDR2 is YENEEA. The CDR3 loop reads CASSLGAGTGAHEQFF. The CDR3 DNA reads TGTGCCAGCAGCTTGGGCGCCGGGACAGGGGCACATGAGCAGTTCTTC. The full variable domain, in which reference TRBV11-3 and TRBJ2-1 provide the parts outside the CDR3, is EAGVVQSPRYKIIEKKQPVAFWCNPISGHNTLYWYLQNLGQGPELLIRYENEEAVDDSQLPKDRFSAERLKGVDSTLKIQPAELGDSAVYLCASSLGAGTGAHEQFFGPGTRLTVL.

The rearrangement links TRBV7-2 to TRBJ2-5, with 7 bases lining up with TRBD1. The V gene end was trimmed by 2 bases and the J gene end by 2 bases; junction bases not matched to a gene: 5. This CDR3 contains 15 residues. Germline V gives CDR1 SGHTA, CDR2 FQGNSA. The CDR3 DNA sequence: TGTGCCAGCAGCTTAAGGGGACAGCCACAAGAGACCCAGTACTTC. Amino acid sequence: CASSLRGQPQETQYF. The whole variable domain, filled in from reference TRBV7-2 and TRBJ2-5, reads GAGVSQSPSNKVTEKGKDVELRCDPISGHTALYWYRQSLGQGLEFLIYFQGNSAPDKSGLPSDRFSAERTGGSVSTLTIQRTQQEDSAVYLCASSLRGQPQETQYFGPGTRLLVL.